The 31 T cell receptor beta chains below were found in one sample sequenced in a study of T-cell memory formation after mild COVID-19. TCRdb used MiXCR to reprocess the 5' RACE reads, holding one entry per CDR3 protein. The repertoire holds approximately 180,000 distinct CDR3 sequences, with roughly 17% as singletons. The sample taken for sequencing was PBMCs or a T cell subset sorted from them (not recorded which). Receptors were obtained from an adult woman who had mild COVID-19 (a few samples of this study predate the infection). Cell type and time point are not known.

This clonotype was counted a few times. This chain links TRBV12-3 or TRBV12-4 with TRBJ2-5; 7 bases align to TRBD2. The CDR3 runs to 15 residues. J lost 0 bases, V lost 6 bases, and 7 bases had no gene match. The CDR3 sequence: CASRGGAEYQETQYF. The CDR3 DNA reads TGTGCCAGCAGGGGAGGGGCTGAGTACCAAGAGACCCAGTACTTC.

The chain carries TRBV15 and TRBJ2-3; 10 bases align to TRBD2. The CDR3 length is 18 residues. V trimming: 0 bases; J trimming: 2 bases; junction bases outside the gene matches: 8. Looked up from germline, CDR1 is LNHNV and CDR2 is YYDKDF (reference sequence). CDR3 in DNA: TGTGCCACCAGCAGAGAGGGGAATCTAGCGGGGGACACAGATACGCAGTATTTT. It specifies CATSREGNLAGDTDTQYF.

V is TRBV20-1 and J is TRBJ1-1; tentative D call: TRBD1 (6 bases). Germline CDR1 DFQATT, CDR2 SNEGSKA (reference sequence). The CDR3 spans 14 residues. The V and J ends lost 0 bases and 9 bases respectively, with 17 bases between them. The CDR3 DNA is TGCAGTGCTAGAGATCCGGGGGGCCCGGAGAAAGCTTTCTTT. This sequence encodes CSARDPGGPEKAFF.

The chain employs TRBV7-9 and TRBJ2-5, with TRBD2 matching 11 bases. Germline lookup yields CDR1 SEHNR and CDR2 FQNEAQ (reference sequence). The CDR3 spans 20 residues. V gave up 1 base and J gave up 0 bases; unmatched junction bases: 13. CDR3 protein: CASSLGNSLPSGGHQETQYF. CDR3 DNA sequence: TGTGCCAGCAGCTTAGGAAACTCCCTTCCTAGCGGGGGGCACCAAGAGACCCAGTACTTC.

The rearrangement joins TRBV12-3 or TRBV12-4 to TRBJ2-1, with a weak D call TRBD2 (6 bases). Trimming cost V 6 bases and J 9 bases, with 21 bases left between them. The CDR3 length is 15 residues. CDR3 nucleotides: TGTGCCAGCAGGACGGACTACTTAGGCCCTGTTGAGCAGTTCTTC. Translated, it gives CASRTDYLGPVEQFF.

The V gene is TRBV7-3, the J gene TRBJ2-1; D gene unclear. This CDR3 spans 14 amino acids. The V end was cut by 2 bases, the J end by 8 bases, with 13 bases between. The germline V gene has CDR1 SGHTA and CDR2 FQGTGA. Written as DNA, the CDR3 is TGTGCCAGCAGCTTAGGCCAGGCATCAGATGAGCAGTTCTTC. Translation gives CASSLGQASDEQFF.

The rearrangement uses TRBV5-5 and TRBJ2-6; the D gene is possibly TRBD2 (6 bases). Trimming cost V 4 bases and J 0 bases, with 14 bases left between them. Germline V CDR1 and CDR2: SGHKS, YYEKEE (reference sequence). CDR3 length equals 17 residues. The CDR3 DNA sequence: TGTGCCAGCAGCCCGGACGGGGGAATCTCTGGGGCCAACGTCCTGACTTTC. Translating it yields CASSPDGGISGANVLTF.

This clonotype has at least ten counts. This rearrangement joins TRBV20-1 to TRBJ2-1; the D gene is possibly TRBD2 (5 bases). Trimming pared 3 bases from V and 3 bases from J, leaving 15 bases between. The CDR3 runs 15 residues. Germline loops: CDR1 DFQATT, CDR2 SNEGSKA (reference sequence). The CDR3 nucleotides are TGCAGTGCTAGTCAAGTCCGGACTGACTACAATGAGCAGTTCTTC. Its translation: CSASQVRTDYNEQFF.

The V and J genes are TRBV5-1 and TRBJ2-5; maybe TRBD2 (6 bases). The length of the CDR3 is 14 residues. The germline V and J ends were trimmed by 0 bases and 3 bases, with 9 bases remaining between them. Germline loops: CDR1 SGHRS, CDR2 YFSETQ. This chain's CDR3 is CASSLVGGKETQYF. The CDR3 DNA reads TGCGCCAGCAGCTTGGTGGGAGGAAAAGAGACCCAGTACTTC.

V and J are TRBV1 and TRBJ2-1; no DNA check was done on the table's D call, TRBD2. TRBV1 is a pseudogene. This CDR3 comprises 16 residues. CDR3 protein: CTSSQEVLAGYNEQFF. CDR3 DNA sequence: TGCACCAGCAGCCAAGAGGTACTAGCGGGCTACAATGAGCAGTTCTTC.

This clonotype has just a few counts. This rearrangement joins TRBV5-1 to TRBJ2-7; D possibly corresponds to TRBD1 (5 bases). This CDR3 is 14 amino acids long. Trimming shortened V by 2 bases and J by 2 bases, and 11 bases separated the two germline ends. Germline V gene lookup returns CDR1 SGHRS and CDR2 YFSETQ. The CDR3 DNA follows: TGCGCCAGCAGCTTCCAGGGTGAGCCCTACGAGCAGTACTTC. It translates to CASSFQGEPYEQYF.

The rearrangement uses TRBV5-1 and TRBJ2-1, with a tentative D call TRBD2 (5 bases). There are 17 residues in the CDR3. The germline V and J ends were trimmed by 2 bases and 0 bases, with 15 bases remaining between them. The V gene's germline CDR1 is SGHRS and CDR2 YFSETQ. The chain's CDR3 is CASSFTSGVSSYNEQFF. The CDR3 DNA is TGCGCCAGCAGCTTCACATCCGGGGTGAGCTCCTACAATGAGCAGTTCTTC.

The chain is built from TRBV7-9 and TRBJ2-7; a weak D match, TRBD1 (5 bases). Trimming left V 5 bases short and J 6 bases short, with 17 bases between. Germline-derived CDR1 and CDR2 are SEHNR and FQNEAQ (reference sequence). The CDR3 length is 14 residues. The CDR3 DNA is TGTGCCAGCAGCACTCGTCAAGGGGTGGGCGAGCAGTACTTC. This gives the protein CASSTRQGVGEQYF.

A remark on this clonotype: The CDR3 does not close with the conserved phenylalanine or tryptophan, likely indicating a read error. This chain connects TRBV7-9 to TRBJ2-1, with D perhaps TRBD1 (7 bases). The CDR3 runs 15 residues. With 5 bases removed from V and 0 bases from J, the gap between germline ends came to 11 bases. CDR1 is SEHNR, CDR2 FQNEAQ, per germline (reference sequence). The CDR3 reads CASSAGQSSYNEQFV. As DNA, the CDR3 is TGTGCCAGCAGCGCGGGACAGAGCTCCTACAATGAGCAGTTCGTC.

This clonotype was recorded a few times. This chain connects TRBV20-1 to TRBJ2-5; D perhaps matches TRBD2 (5 bases). The CDR3 is made up of 15 amino acids. The ends were cut back, 3 bases at V and 1 base at J, with 15 bases in the middle. CDR1 is DFQATT and CDR2 is SNEGSKA in the germline V gene (reference sequence). CDR3 amino acids: CSASRPRSGQETQYF. CDR3 bases: TGCAGTGCTAGCCGCCCTAGGAGCGGCCAAGAGACCCAGTACTTC.

This clonotype was observed at least ten times. The chain uses TRBV7-2 and TRBJ2-1; maybe TRBD1 (7 bases). This CDR3 region has 14 residues. Looked up from germline, CDR1 is SGHTA and CDR2 is FQGNSA. The V end lost 5 bases, the J end lost 6 bases, and 14 bases lay between the germline ends. The CDR3 loop is CASSAGQKSNEQFF. The CDR3 DNA sequence: TGTGCCAGCAGCGCGGGACAGAAAAGCAATGAGCAGTTCTTC.

V gene TRBV3-1 combines with J gene TRBJ1-2; D is perhaps TRBD1 (5 bases). In germline, CDR1 is LGHDT, CDR2 YNNKEL (reference sequence). This CDR3 contains 17 residues. Trimming removed 0 bases from V and 0 bases from J, with 14 bases in between. The CDR3 loop is CASSQDAGMDSNYGYTF. As DNA, the CDR3 is TGTGCCAGCAGCCAAGATGCAGGGATGGATTCTAACTATGGCTACACCTTC.

This clonotype has just a few counts. The chain has TRBV6-5 and TRBJ2-7; D remains ambiguous. The CDR3 loop spans 15 amino acids. CDR1 is MNHEY and CDR2 is SVGAGI in the germline V gene. V was clipped by 0 bases and J by 3 bases, with 12 bases between them. The CDR3 nucleotides are TGTGCCAGCAGTTACTCCTCCGGTTCGGACTACGAGCAGTACTTC. Protein product: CASSYSSGSDYEQYF.

The sample holds a few counts of this clonotype. The chain carries TRBV3-1 and TRBJ1-2, with D unresolved. CDR1 is LGHDT, CDR2 YNNKEL, per germline (reference sequence). The length of the CDR3 is 14 residues. The V and J ends lost 4 bases and 2 bases respectively, with 11 bases between them. CDR3 sequence: CASSRIDGNYGYTF. CDR3 nucleotides: TGTGCCAGCAGCCGAATCGACGGGAACTATGGCTACACCTTC.

J is TRBJ2-1 and V is TRBV6-5; TRBD2 aligns across 10 bases. With 1 base clipped from V and 9 bases from J, the junction kept 12 bases outside the gene matches. The CDR3 consists of 17 residues. CDR1 MNHEY and CDR2 SVGAGI come from the germline V gene. The CDR3 spells CASSYYLVASGSSEQFF. The CDR3 DNA is TGTGCCAGCAGTTACTATTTAGTAGCTAGCGGGAGCAGTGAGCAGTTCTTC.

This clonotype was detected a few times. The gene calls are TRBV7-9 and TRBJ2-1; tentatively, D is TRBD2 (6 bases). The CDR3 loop spans 15 amino acids. The germline V gene encodes CDR1 SEHNR and CDR2 FQNEAQ (reference sequence). Trimming took 1 base from V and 7 from J, leaving 14 bases between them. The CDR3 loop is CASSLVGGPLNEQFF. CDR3 sequence (DNA): TGTGCCAGCAGCTTAGTTGGAGGGCCCTTGAATGAGCAGTTCTTC.

This clonotype was detected only a few times. The V call is TRBV7-6, the J call TRBJ2-3; 13 bases fit TRBD2. V shed 5 bases, J shed 5 bases, and the junction held 4 bases outside the gene matches. The germline V gene encodes CDR1 SGHVS and CDR2 FNYEAQ. This CDR3 spans 15 amino acids. The CDR3 bases are TGTGCCAGCAGCGCCAGACTAGCGGGAGGAGATACGCAGTATTTT. Translating it yields CASSARLAGGDTQYF.

There are a few counts of this clonotype. This chain joins TRBV5-1 and TRBJ1-6; TRBD1 matches at 7 bases. J gave up 6 bases and V 5 bases, and 8 bases lay outside the gene matches. The CDR3 loop spans 15 amino acids. CDR1 is SGHRS and CDR2 is YFSETQ in the germline V gene. The CDR3 here is CASRQTGESNSPLHF. CDR3 coding DNA: TGCGCCAGCAGACAAACAGGGGAGAGTAATTCACCCCTCCACTTT.

J is TRBJ1-5 and V is TRBV19; TRBD1 is a possible D gene (6 bases). The CDR3 covers 14 residues. Germline CDR1 reads LNHDA; CDR2 reads SQIVND (reference sequence). V dropped 5 bases and J dropped 1 base, with 9 bases sitting between them. The CDR3 nucleotides read TGTGCCAGTAGTGGGCAGGGGAGCAATCAGCCCCAGCATTTT. This sequence encodes CASSGQGSNQPQHF.

This clonotype was found many times. The chain has TRBV11-2 and TRBJ2-1; TRBD2 aligns across 7 bases. This CDR3 is 17 amino acids long. The V gene end was trimmed by 3 bases and the J gene end by 10 bases; junction bases not matched to a gene: 18. Germline values: CDR1 SGHAT, CDR2 FQNNGV. The CDR3 bases are TGTGCCAGCAGCTTTAGGGGCAAACTAGCGAATTGGGGGGAGCAGTTCTTC. This sequence encodes CASSFRGKLANWGEQFF.

The CDR3 DNA sequence: TGTGCCAGCAGCTTGGGCCCAGGGGGCACTGAAGCTTTCTTT. Protein: CASSLGPGGTEAFF. The gene calls are TRBV5-6 and TRBJ1-1, with TRBD1 matching 7 bases. The V segment lost 0 bases and the J segment 4 bases; nucleotides outside the gene matches: 3. CDR1 and CDR2 (germline): SGHDT, YYEEEE. The CDR3 totals 14 residues. The whole variable domain, filled in from reference TRBV5-6 and TRBJ1-1, reads DAGVTQSPTHLIKTRGQQVTLRCSPKSGHDTVSWYQQALGQGPQFIFQYYEEEERQRGNFPDRFSGHQFPNYSSELNVNALLLGDSALYLCASSLGPGGTEAFFGQGTRLTVV.

This clonotype has a handful of counts. The CDR3 loop reads CASSPMVVSSRSPLHF. CDR3 nucleotide sequence: TGTGCCAGCAGTCCCATGGTAGTTTCAAGCCGTTCACCCCTCCACTTT. This chain joins TRBV6-5 and TRBJ1-6; D call uncertain. Germline CDR1 and CDR2: MNHEY and SVGAGI. Between the trimmed V and J ends, which lost 5 bases and 9 bases, there was a span of 20 bases. The CDR3 consists of 16 residues.

This clonotype came up many times. The chain employs TRBV20-1 and TRBJ2-2, with TRBD1 identical over 8 bases. Losses at the gene ends were 2 bases for V and 1 base for J; bases not matched to a gene: 3. The germline gives CDR1 DFQATT, CDR2 SNEGSKA (reference sequence). This CDR3 spans 15 amino acids. The CDR3 region is CSARQGARNTGELFF. For the CDR3, the DNA is TGCAGTGCTAGACAGGGGGCCAGGAACACCGGGGAGCTGTTTTTT.

This clonotype was seen a few times. CDR3 nucleotides: TGTGCCAGCAGTTCGGACAGGGGGCACTCTGGAAACACCATATATTTT. Translating gives CASSSDRGHSGNTIYF. V is TRBV12-3 or TRBV12-4 and J is TRBJ1-3; 11 bases align to TRBD1. The V and J ends lost 4 bases and 0 bases, in that order; junction bases with no gene match: 2. The CDR3 contains 16 residues.

In this sample, this clonotype turned up a few times. This chain joins TRBV9 and TRBJ1-1; D gene unclear. The CDR3 covers 14 residues. Between the trimmed V and J ends, which lost 0 bases and 1 base, there was a span of 7 bases. Germline V lookup: CDR1 SGDLS, CDR2 YYNGEE. The CDR3 DNA follows: TGTGCCAGCAGCGTAGGAAACTGGAACACTGAAGCTTTCTTT. Amino acids: CASSVGNWNTEAFF. Full variable domain (remainder filled in from reference TRBV9 and TRBJ1-1): DSGVTQTPKHLITATGQRVTLRCSPRSGDLSVYWYQQSLDQGLQFLIQYYNGEERAKGNILERFSAQQFPDLHSELNLSSLELGDSALYFCASSVGNWNTEAFFGQGTRLTVV.

A few counts support this clonotype. The chain employs TRBV7-3 and TRBJ2-1; 7 bases agree with TRBD2. Germline CDR1 SGHTA, CDR2 FQGTGA. Trimming at V came to 3 bases and at J to 10 bases, leaving 6 bases not matched to a gene. This CDR3 contains 13 residues. The CDR3 DNA sequence: TGTGCCAGCAGCTTTTCGCGGGGGAAAGAGCAGTTCTTC. Its protein product is CASSFSRGKEQFF.